The clone carrying this TCR beta chain was recorded once. Its target is not known. Clones were read by immunoSEQ multiplex PCR, and TCRdb kept only the in-frame ones, dropping some. The data hold 30,000 to 35,000 clones, with 88% observed a single time. This specimen belongs to a study of T cells in localized non-small cell lung cancer. Overall study findings and caveats: Across samples, adjacent lung featured a median roughly 50 of the top 100 tumor clones. The tumor had only one region sequenced, so heterogeneity remains possible. A denser population of T cells in blood accompanied longer overall survival. Uninvolved neighboring lung showed the greatest T cell clonality, exceeding tumor.

Germline lookup yields CDR1 SGDLS and CDR2 YYNGEE. The V and J ends lost 3 bases and 0 bases respectively, with 7 bases between them. The CDR3 loop spans 14 amino acids. The receptor was isolated from a woman aged 40-69 years with stage I lung adenocarcinoma. This sequence joins TRBV9 and TRBJ1-5; D is possibly TRBD1 (5 bases). This specimen consisted of peripheral blood, obtained before any cancer treatment. CDR3 residues: CASSAQVSNQPQHF. CDR3 coding DNA: TGTGCCAGCAGCGCACAGGTTAGCAATCAGCCCCAGCATTTT.